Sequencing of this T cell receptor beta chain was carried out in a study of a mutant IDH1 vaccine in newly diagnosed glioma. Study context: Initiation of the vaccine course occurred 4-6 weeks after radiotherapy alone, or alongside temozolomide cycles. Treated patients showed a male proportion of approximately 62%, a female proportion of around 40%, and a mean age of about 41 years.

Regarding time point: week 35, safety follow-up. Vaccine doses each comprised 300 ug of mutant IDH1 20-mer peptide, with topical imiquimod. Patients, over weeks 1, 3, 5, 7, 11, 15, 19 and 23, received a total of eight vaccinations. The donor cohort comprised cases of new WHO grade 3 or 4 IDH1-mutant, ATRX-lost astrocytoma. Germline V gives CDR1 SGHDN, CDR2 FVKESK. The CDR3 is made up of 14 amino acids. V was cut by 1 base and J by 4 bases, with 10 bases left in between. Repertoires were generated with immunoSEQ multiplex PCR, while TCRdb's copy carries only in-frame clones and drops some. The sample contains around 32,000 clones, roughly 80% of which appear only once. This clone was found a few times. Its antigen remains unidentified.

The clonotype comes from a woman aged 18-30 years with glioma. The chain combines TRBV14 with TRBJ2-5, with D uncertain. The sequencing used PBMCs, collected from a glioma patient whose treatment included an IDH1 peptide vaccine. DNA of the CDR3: TGTGCCAGCAGCCAAGGGGCTAGGTCAGAGACCCAGTACTTC. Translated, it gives CASSQGARSETQYF.